The source of this TCR beta chain is a study of T cells in Graves' hyperthyroidism and ophthalmopathy. Study-level background: Sampling of peripheral blood happened at initial diagnosis, prior to any treatment.

This clonotype was seen many times. TCR beta CDR3 regions were amplified from RNA transcripts. Initially, a first-round RT-PCR of the TCR CDR3 employed the HTBI primer set. One entry per CDR3 protein, called by TCRdb with MiXCR from the multiplex PCR reads. Here the sample spans about 640,000 distinct CDR3 sequences, 13% to 15% being singletons. V was shortened by 1 base and J by 6 bases, with 18 bases between the two germline ends. Looked up from germline, CDR1 is SEHNR and CDR2 is FQNEAQ (reference sequence). This CDR3 is built from 16 residues. Ophthalmopathy patients had Clinical Activity Score at least 3, NOSPECS grade at least 4, duration under 3 months.

Material: blood. The receptor was isolated from a woman in her 50s with Graves' ophthalmopathy. The V and J genes are TRBV7-9 and TRBJ1-1; D is unclear. CDR3 nucleotides: TGTGCCAGCAGCTTAGGGCCCAGCGCCTCGAGCGCTGAAGCTTTCTTT. Amino acids: CASSLGPSASSAEAFF.